Each of the 9 T cell receptor beta chains below was sequenced from the same sample in a study of T cells in Graves' hyperthyroidism and ophthalmopathy. Template material for amplifying TCR beta CDR3 regions consisted of RNA transcripts. The HTBI primer set drove a first-round RT-PCR of the TCR CDR3. TCRdb called the multiplex PCR reads again in MiXCR, with one record for every CDR3 protein. The sample yields hundreds of thousands of distinct CDR3 sequences, 13% to 15% seen once. Source material: blood. Source of these receptors: a woman aged 35 to 49 with Graves' hyperthyroidism.

V and J are TRBV29-1 and TRBJ2-7; TRBD2 aligns across 14 bases. Trimming cost V 5 bases and J 3 bases; bases outside gene matches: 12. Germline values: CDR1 SQVTM, CDR2 ANQGSEA. The CDR3 extends over 17 amino acids. The CDR3 sequence is CSVSTGTSGSFYYEQYF. The CDR3, as DNA: TGCAGCGTTTCGACCGGGACTAGCGGGAGTTTCTACTACGAGCAGTACTTC.

The chain links TRBV19 to TRBJ2-7; D may be TRBD2 (6 bases). Germline-derived CDR1 and CDR2 are LNHDA and SQIVND (reference sequence). The CDR3 is 13 amino acids. The ends were cut back, 7 bases at V and 3 bases at J, with 13 bases in the middle. CDR3: CASITGESYEQYF. The CDR3 DNA reads as TGTGCCAGTATAACGGGAGAGAGCTACGAGCAGTACTTC.

This clonotype was picked up many times. V gene TRBV18 combines with J gene TRBJ2-7; 8 bases agree with TRBD2. Trimming took 0 bases from V and 4 from J; bases not matched to a gene: 8. This CDR3 comprises 16 residues. Germline CDR1 and CDR2: KGHSH and LQKENI. Written as DNA, the CDR3 is TGTGCCAGCTCACCACCGTTAGCGGGATTAGAATACGAGCAGTACTTC. It is translated as CASSPPLAGLEYEQYF.

This clonotype was counted a few times. This chain uses TRBV2 with TRBJ2-7; D is possibly TRBD1 or TRBD2 (5 bases each). V was shortened by 6 bases and J by 3 bases, with 15 bases between the two germline ends. CDR1 is SNHLY, CDR2 FYNNEI, per germline. The CDR3 runs 14 residues. The CDR3 reads CASRGDGGIYEQYF. The DNA for the CDR3 is TGTGCCAGCAGGGGGGATGGGGGTATCTACGAGCAGTACTTC.

The J gene is TRBJ2-2, the V gene TRBV3-1; weak D call: TRBD2 (6 bases). The CDR3 contains 15 residues. The germline V and J ends were trimmed by 4 bases and 4 bases, with 13 bases remaining between them. Per the germline V gene, CDR1 is LGHDT and CDR2 is YNNKEL (reference sequence). CDR3 protein: CASSRLPGGTGELFF. DNA of the CDR3: TGTGCCAGCAGCCGTCTTCCCGGGGGCACCGGGGAGCTGTTTTTT.

The table lists this clonotype with many counts. This chain joins TRBV18 and TRBJ2-7; 11 bases are a match to TRBD1. CDR1 is KGHSH, CDR2 LQKENI, per germline. The CDR3 contains 16 residues. Trimming took 2 bases from V and 5 from J; bases not matched to a gene: 8. The CDR3 bases are TGTGCCAGCTCACCAGTGGCGGGACAGGGGGTCGACGAGCAGTACTTC. It is translated as CASSPVAGQGVDEQYF.

The chain combines TRBV19 with TRBJ2-7, with TRBD2 matching over 7 bases. CDR3 size: 18 residues. Germline V CDR1 and CDR2: LNHDA, SQIVND (reference sequence). With V trimmed by 0 bases and J by 4 bases, 15 bases remained unmatched. The DNA of the CDR3 is TGTGCCAGTAGTATAGATCTCGCGAGCGGGGCGTTCCTATACGAGCAGTACTTC. Its translation: CASSIDLASGAFLYEQYF. The full variable domain, completed using reference TRBV19 and TRBJ2-7, is DGGITQSPKYLFRKEGQNVTLSCEQNLNHDAMYWYRQDPGQGLRLIYYSQIVNDFQKGDIAEGYSVSREKKESFPLTVTSAQKNPTAFYLCASSIDLASGAFLYEQYFGPGTRLTVT.

This clonotype was picked up many times. The chain carries TRBV20-1 and TRBJ2-7; 8 bases line up with TRBD1. Germline V gene data show CDR1 as DFQATT and CDR2 as SNEGSKA (reference sequence). The CDR3 loop spans 14 amino acids. Germline trimming cut 6 bases from V and 0 bases from J; bases unmatched to any gene: 7. The CDR3 DNA is TGCAGTGCGCACACAGGGGGGCACTCCTACGAGCAGTACTTC. It yields the protein CSAHTGGHSYEQYF.

This clonotype was observed a handful of times. V and J are TRBV7-2 and TRBJ2-7; no firm D call. Germline CDR1 and CDR2: SGHTA and FQGNSA. This CDR3 contains 14 residues. V lost 5 bases to trimming and J lost 2 bases, with 13 bases between them. Here the CDR3 reads CASSLVFPTYEQYF. The CDR3 nucleotides read TGTGCCAGCAGCCTCGTTTTTCCGACCTACGAGCAGTACTTC.